This TCR beta chain is from a study of PD-1 blockade in classical Hodgkin lymphoma. Details on this clone: Its antigen is undetermined.

The assay was immunoSEQ multiplex PCR, and TCRdb's table has in-frame clones only and misses some. The data show about 50,000 clones, about three quarters seen once. Broader study findings: Exclusion was the outcome for patients who began nivolumab under 1 year after ASCT. In newly diagnosed patients, baseline TCR diversity was reportedly below that of healthy donors. Researchers reported that CD4+ TCR diversity, though not CD8+, rose significantly by C4D1. The diversity seen at baseline in complete responders resembled that of newly diagnosed patients.

Every patient was affected by relapse after autologous stem cell transplantation, while exposure to brentuximab vedotin was not uniform. The sequence derives from a human donor with classical Hodgkin lymphoma. Sample: peripheral blood mononuclear cells (PBMCs), taken at baseline.

Here the CDR3 reads CASSFGQGGSPLHF. The CDR3 bases are TGCGCCAGCAGTTTCGGACAGGGGGGATCACCCCTCCACTTT. The chain has TRBV10-2 and TRBJ1-6; 10 bases fit TRBD1. Germline V lookup: CDR1 WSHSY, CDR2 SAAADI. The CDR3 covers 14 residues. Trimming at V came to 5 bases and at J to 10 bases, leaving 5 bases not matched to a gene.